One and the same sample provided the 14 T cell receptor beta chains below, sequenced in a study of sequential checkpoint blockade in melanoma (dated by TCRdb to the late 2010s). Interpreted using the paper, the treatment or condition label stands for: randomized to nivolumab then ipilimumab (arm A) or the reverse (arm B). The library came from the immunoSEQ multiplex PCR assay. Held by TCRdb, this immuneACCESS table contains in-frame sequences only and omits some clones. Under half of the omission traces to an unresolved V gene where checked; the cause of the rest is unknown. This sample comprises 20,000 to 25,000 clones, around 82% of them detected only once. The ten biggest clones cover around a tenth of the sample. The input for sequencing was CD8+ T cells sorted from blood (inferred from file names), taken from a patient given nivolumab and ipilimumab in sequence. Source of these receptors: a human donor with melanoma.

CDR3 sequence reads: CAWRIRGRSTEAFF. In nucleotides, the CDR3 is TGTGCCTGGAGGATAAGGGGGCGCAGCACTGAAGCTTTCTTT. This chain connects TRBV30 to TRBJ1-1, with TRBD1 matching over 7 bases. Germline CDR1 and CDR2: GTSNPN and SVGIG (reference sequence). The ends lost 3 bases at V and 4 bases at J; junction bases unmatched: 8. This CDR3 has 14 amino acids. The entire variable domain, with the rest obtained from reference TRBV30 and TRBJ1-1, is as follows: SQTIHQWPATLVQPVGSPLSLECTVEGTSNPNLYWYRQAAGRGLQLLFYSVGIGQISSEVPQNLSASRPQDRQFILSSKKLLLSDSGFYLCAWRIRGRSTEAFFGQGTRLTVV.

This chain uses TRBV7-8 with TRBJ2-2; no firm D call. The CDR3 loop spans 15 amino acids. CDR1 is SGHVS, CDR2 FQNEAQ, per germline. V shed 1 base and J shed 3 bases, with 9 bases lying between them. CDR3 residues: CASSLVSSYTGELFF. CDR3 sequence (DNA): TGTGCCAGCAGCTTAGTCTCCTCCTACACCGGGGAGCTGTTTTTT.

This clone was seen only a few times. The CDR3 here is CAIRWRDGNTEAFF. The CDR3 DNA reads as TGTGCCATCAGATGGCGGGACGGGAACACTGAAGCTTTCTTT. The rearrangement links TRBV10-3 to TRBJ1-1; the D gene is possibly TRBD1 (5 bases). V shed 6 bases and J shed 1 base, with 12 bases lying between them. Germline V gene lookup returns CDR1 ENHRY and CDR2 SYGVKD. CDR3 length: 14 residues.

CDR3 sequence reads: CASSLQGAVQPQHF. CDR3 in DNA: TGTGCCAGCAGTCTACAGGGGGCGGTTCAGCCCCAGCATTTT. The chain employs TRBV27 and TRBJ1-5; TRBD1 matches at 9 bases. The CDR3 is 14 residues long. V lost 5 bases and J lost 6; bases outside the gene matches: 5. Germline V gene sequence: CDR1 MNHEY, CDR2 SMNVEV (reference sequence).

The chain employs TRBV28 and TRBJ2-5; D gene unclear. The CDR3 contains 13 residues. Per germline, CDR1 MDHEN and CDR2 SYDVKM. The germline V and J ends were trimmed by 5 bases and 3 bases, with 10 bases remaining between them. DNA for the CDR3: TGTGCCAGCAGTCAGGCAGCTAAAGAGACCCAGTACTTC. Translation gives CASSQAAKETQYF.

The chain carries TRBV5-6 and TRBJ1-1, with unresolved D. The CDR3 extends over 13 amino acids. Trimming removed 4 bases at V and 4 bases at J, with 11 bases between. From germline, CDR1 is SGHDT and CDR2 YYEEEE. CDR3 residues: CASSLPQSTEAFF. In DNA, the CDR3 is TGTGCCAGCAGCCTCCCACAGTCCACTGAAGCTTTCTTT.

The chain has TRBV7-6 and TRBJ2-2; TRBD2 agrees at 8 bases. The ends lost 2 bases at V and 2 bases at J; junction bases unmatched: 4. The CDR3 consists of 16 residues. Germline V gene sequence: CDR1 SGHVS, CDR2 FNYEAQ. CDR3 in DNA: TGTGCCAGCAGCTTATATGCGGGAGGAAACACCGGGGAGCTGTTTTTT. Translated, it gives CASSLYAGGNTGELFF.

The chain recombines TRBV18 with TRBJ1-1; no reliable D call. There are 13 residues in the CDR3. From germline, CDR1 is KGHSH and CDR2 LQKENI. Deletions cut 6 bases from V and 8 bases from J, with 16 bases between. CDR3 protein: CASSRQADSEAFF. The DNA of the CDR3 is TGTGCCAGCTCCCGCCAAGCGGATTCGGAAGCTTTCTTT. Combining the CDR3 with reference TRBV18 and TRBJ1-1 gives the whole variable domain NAGVMQNPRHLVRRRGQEARLRCSPMKGHSHVYWYRQLPEEGLKFMVYLQKENIIDESGMPKERFSAEFPKEGPSILRIQQVVRGDSAAYFCASSRQADSEAFFGQGTRLTVV.

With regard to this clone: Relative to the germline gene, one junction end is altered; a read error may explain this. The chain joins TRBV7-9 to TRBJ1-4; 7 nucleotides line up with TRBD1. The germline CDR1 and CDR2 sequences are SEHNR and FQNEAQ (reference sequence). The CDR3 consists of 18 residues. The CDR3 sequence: CASSAWTGSSPPYEKLLF. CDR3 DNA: TGTGCCAGCAGCGCCTGGACAGGTTCTTCTCCCCCCTATGAAAAACTGCTTTTT.

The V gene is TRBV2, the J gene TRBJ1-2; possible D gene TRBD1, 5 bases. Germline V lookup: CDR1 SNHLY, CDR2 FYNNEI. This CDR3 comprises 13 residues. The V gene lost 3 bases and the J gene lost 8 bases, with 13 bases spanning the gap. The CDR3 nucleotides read TGTGCCAGCAGTGAGATCAGGGATCAGGGCTACACCTTC. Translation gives CASSEIRDQGYTF.

The CDR3 region has the DNA TGTGCCAGCAGACAACAGGGTAACACTGAAGCTTTCTTT. Its translation is CASRQQGNTEAFF. The V call is TRBV6-5, the J call TRBJ1-1, with D tentatively TRBD1 (6 bases). The germline V gene has CDR1 MNHEY and CDR2 SVGAGI. The V and J ends lost 6 bases and 2 bases respectively, with 10 bases between them. The CDR3 runs to 13 residues.

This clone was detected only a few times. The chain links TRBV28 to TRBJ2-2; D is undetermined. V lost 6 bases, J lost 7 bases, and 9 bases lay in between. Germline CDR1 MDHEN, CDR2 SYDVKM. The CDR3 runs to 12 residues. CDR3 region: CASRHLFGELFF. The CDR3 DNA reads TGTGCCAGCAGACACCTTTTCGGGGAGCTGTTTTTT.

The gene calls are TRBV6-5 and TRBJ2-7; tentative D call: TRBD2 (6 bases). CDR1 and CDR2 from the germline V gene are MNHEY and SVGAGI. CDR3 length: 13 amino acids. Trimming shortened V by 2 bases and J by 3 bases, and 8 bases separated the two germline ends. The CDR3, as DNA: TGTGCCAGCAGTTACGGGGGGTACTACGAGCAGTACTTC. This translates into CASSYGGYYEQYF.

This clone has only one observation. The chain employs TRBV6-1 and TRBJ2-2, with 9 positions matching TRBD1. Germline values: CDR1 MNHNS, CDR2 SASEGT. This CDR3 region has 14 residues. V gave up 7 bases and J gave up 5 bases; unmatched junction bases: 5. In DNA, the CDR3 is TGTGCCAGCATGGACAGGGGTAGAACCGGGGAGCTGTTTTTT. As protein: CASMDRGRTGELFF.